This TCR beta chain came from a study of shared T cell receptors in the human thymus. This table comes from immunoSEQ multiplex PCR, and its TCRdb copy is limited to in-frame clones, with some not included. The table shows some 720,000 clones, with around nine tenths occurring only once. V dropped 4 bases and J dropped 9 bases, with 10 bases sitting between them. Germline-derived CDR1 and CDR2 are SGHKS and YYEKEE (reference sequence). This CDR3 has 11 residues. Separately, the same data were catalogued under a study of human thymus T cells. That source adds: Having corrective surgery for congenital heart defects, healthy Finnish infants were the ones who donated. Resections from corrective heart surgery supplied the thymus tissue. Gene usage for V and J segments appeared biased in thymic and blood repertoires. Related research found strongly overlapping thymic repertoires in unrelated individuals.

Sequenced sample: thymocytes. This clonotype originated in a boy under two years old with a congenital heart defect. J is TRBJ1-2 and V is TRBV5-5; D gene unclear. For the CDR3, the DNA is TGTGCCAGCAGCCACGTCGGGAGCTACACCTTC. This codes for CASSHVGSYTF.